This T cell receptor beta chain was retrieved from a study of molecular identifiers for immune sequencing clone quantification. About the study: Replicate experiments divided RNA from roughly 20,000 or 100,000 naive CD8 cells into five parts and sequenced four. Findings and limits, study-wide: Identical TCR molecules that share a barcode could lead to an underestimation of highly expanded clone sizes. Spiked TCR RNA from one Jurkat cell reportedly showed up when mixed among one million naive cells.

This CDR3 spans 15 amino acids. The germline CDR1 and CDR2 sequences are SQVTM and ANQGSEA. Trimming removed 6 bases at V and 4 bases at J, with 19 bases between. This clonotype came up many times. The antigen is unknown. Listed TCR primers and previously described methods were used for bulk TCR libraries. TCRdb re-analysed the PCR reads in MiXCR, keeping a single row per CDR3 protein. The sample yields 460,000 or so distinct CDR3 sequences, 20% to 25% seen once. This clonotype originated in a human donor in good health. Some libraries in this study had Jurkat cell RNA spiked in. Sequenced sample: naive CD8+ T cells from blood, with Jurkat cell RNA spiked in. Subset in this sample: FACS-sorted CD8+CD4-CCR7+CD45RA+ naive T cells. V usage is TRBV29-1 and J usage is TRBJ2-1; possibly TRBD1 or TRBD2 for D (5 bases each). The CDR3: CSVDPSWGTYNEQFF. The CDR3 DNA sequence: TGCAGCGTCGACCCTAGCTGGGGGACGTACAATGAGCAGTTCTTC.